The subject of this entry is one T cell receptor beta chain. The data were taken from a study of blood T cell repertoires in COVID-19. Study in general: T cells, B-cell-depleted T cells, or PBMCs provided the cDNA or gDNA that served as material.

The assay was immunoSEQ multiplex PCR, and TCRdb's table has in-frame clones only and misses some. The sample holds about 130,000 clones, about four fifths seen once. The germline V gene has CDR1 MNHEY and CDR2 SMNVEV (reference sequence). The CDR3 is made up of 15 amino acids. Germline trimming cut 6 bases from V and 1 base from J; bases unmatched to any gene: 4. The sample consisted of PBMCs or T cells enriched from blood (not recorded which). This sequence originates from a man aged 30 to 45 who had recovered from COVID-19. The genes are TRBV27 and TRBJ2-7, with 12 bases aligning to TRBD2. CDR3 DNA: TGTGCCAGCAGGCAACTAGCGGGGGGTTCCTACGAGCAGTACGTC. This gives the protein CASRQLAGGSYEQYV.